These T cell receptor beta chains were read from a single sample in a study of molecular identifiers for immune sequencing clone quantification. In TCRdb, the PCR reads were re-called with MiXCR into one record per CDR3 protein. The sample lists over 550,000 distinct CDR3 sequences, over 25% occurring once. Material for sequencing was naive CD8+ T cells from blood, with Jurkat cell RNA spiked in. These receptors were obtained from a human donor in good health. Some libraries in this study had Jurkat cell RNA spiked in. Both conserved end residues are part of each CDR3. The D gene is left open where the match is weak. The size of a clone is reported for some rows only, either as once, few or many, or as a class for expanded clones.

d_call	j_call	clone_size	v_call	cdr3_aa	cdr3_nt
NA	TRBJ2-3	many	TRBV20-1	CSVPPDRSTDTQYF	TGCAGTGTCCCGCCGGACAGAAGCACAGATACGCAGTATTTT
NA	TRBJ2-2	few	TRBV27	CASSLVEGVRELFF	TGTGCCAGCAGCCTCGTTGAGGGGGTCCGGGAGCTGTTTTTT
NA	TRBJ2-6	few	TRBV6-2/TRBV6-3	CASIDSVRGVVSGANVLTF	TGTGCCAGCATTGACTCCGTTCGAGGGGTAGTTTCTGGGGCCAACGTCCTGACTTTC
NA	TRBJ2-3	NA	TRBV2	CASSDTDPQYF	TGTGCCAGCAGTGACACAGATCCGCAGTATTTT
NA	TRBJ2-3	NA	TRBV11-2	CASSVWTRGSTDTQYF	TGTGCCAGCAGCGTATGGACGAGAGGTAGCACAGATACGCAGTATTTT
NA	TRBJ1-6	NA	TRBV11-2	CASSLHGQRIDSPLHF	TGTGCCAGCAGCTTACACGGACAGAGAATAGATTCACCCCTCCACTTT
TRBD1	TRBJ1-6	few	TRBV6-6	CASSTGAGGAPNSPLHF	TGTGCCAGCAGTACAGGGGCGGGGGGGGCGCCTAATTCACCCCTCCACTTT
NA	TRBJ1-1	few	TRBV19	CASSTGGWSEAFF	TGTGCCAGTAGTACCGGGGGATGGTCTGAAGCTTTCTTT
NA	TRBJ1-2	many	TRBV6-5	CASSYVDSFYGYTF	TGTGCCAGCAGTTACGTGGACAGCTTTTATGGCTACACCTTC
NA	TRBJ1-5	many	TRBV7-8	CASSLVNWGERQPQHF	TGTGCCAGCAGCTTAGTTAACTGGGGAGAACGTCAGCCCCAGCATTTT
NA	TRBJ1-2	NA	TRBV7-8	CASSLARLALDYTF	TGTGCCAGCAGCTTAGCGCGGCTAGCCTTGGACTACACCTTC
TRBD1	TRBJ2-7	NA	TRBV27	CASSVKGQGSYEQYF	TGTGCCAGCAGTGTAAAAGGACAGGGGTCATACGAGCAGTACTTC
TRBD1	TRBJ1-4	NA	TRBV7-9	CASSSSGQGNEKLFF	TGTGCCAGCAGCTCCTCGGGACAGGGGAATGAAAAACTGTTTTTT
NA	TRBJ2-3	many	TRBV2	CASSEEFRLTDTQYF	TGTGCCAGCAGTGAAGAGTTCAGGTTGACAGATACGCAGTATTTT
TRBD2	TRBJ2-3	NA	TRBV28	CASSLTFGAGGTPDTDTQYF	TGTGCCAGCAGTCTGACCTTCGGGGCGGGAGGGACCCCCGATACAGATACGCAGTATTTT
NA	TRBJ1-2	NA	TRBV19	CASSIYYRYTF	TGTGCCAGTAGTATTTACTACCGCTACACCTTC
NA	TRBJ2-2	NA	TRBV4-3	CASSQDFRTNTGELFF	TGCGCCAGCAGCCAAGATTTTAGGACGAACACCGGGGAGCTGTTTTTT
NA	TRBJ2-3	NA	TRBV6-2/TRBV6-3	CASGSGQVSDTQYF	TGTGCCAGCGGGAGCGGGCAGGTCTCAGATACGCAGTATTTT
NA	TRBJ1-2	many	TRBV6-2/TRBV6-3	CASKKWGPGYTF	TGTGCCAGCAAGAAATGGGGGCCTGGCTACACCTTC
NA	TRBJ1-1	few	TRBV7-8	CASSGGRESTEAFF	TGTGCCAGCAGCGGCGGACGGGAGAGCACTGAAGCTTTCTTT
NA	TRBJ1-1	many	TRBV7-8	CASSEYTGAGGTEAFF	TGTGCCAGCAGCGAATACACTGGGGCGGGCGGCACTGAAGCTTTCTTT
TRBD2	TRBJ2-3	NA	TRBV20-1	CSARLVGLAGRADTQYF	TGCAGTGCTAGATTGGTTGGACTAGCGGGGCGGGCAGATACGCAGTATTTT
NA	TRBJ2-3	few	TRBV19	CASSTPTSQPQYF	TGTGCCAGTAGTACTCCGACGAGTCAACCTCAGTATTTT
NA	TRBJ2-6	many	TRBV27	CASSGLIGRSGANVLTF	TGTGCCAGCAGTGGTTTAATTGGAAGGTCTGGGGCCAACGTCCTGACTTTC
NA	TRBJ2-3	once	TRBV12-3/TRBV12-4	CASSTLTDTRYF	TGTGCCAGCAGCACATTAACAGATACGCGGTATTTT
NA	TRBJ1-3	few	TRBV19	CASGQRDSGNTIYF	TGTGCCAGCGGGCAGAGGGACTCTGGAAACACCATATATTTT